These T cell receptor beta chains were read from a single sample in a study of blood T cell repertoires in COVID-19. Some clones are missing from TCRdb's copy, which holds only in-frame ones; the method was immunoSEQ multiplex PCR. The sample lists just over 650,000 clones; around 90% were seen once. Input material: peripheral blood. The source is a woman younger than 35 with acute or convalescent COVID-19. Each CDR3 is given with its conserved first and last residue. The D gene is left open where the match is weak. Clone size is given for some rows only: seen once, a few or many times, or a class if the clone is expanded.

CDR3 protein,CDR3 DNA,CDR3 length,J gene,clone size,V gene,D gene
CAWSVSGAFGYTF,TGTGCCTGGAGTGTTAGCGGGGCCTTTGGCTACACCTTC,13,TRBJ1-2,NA,TRBV30,NA
CASSQEGLLSPLHF,TGCGCCAGCAGCCAAGAGGGCCTTCTCTCACCCCTCCACTTT,14,TRBJ1-6,few,TRBV4-3,NA
CASSPTGYGYTF,TGTGCCAGCAGCCCGACAGGATATGGCTACACCTTC,12,TRBJ1-2,once,TRBV5-4,NA
CASSQEGQGGTEAFF,TGCGCCAGCAGCCAAGAAGGACAGGGGGGCACTGAAGCTTTCTTT,15,TRBJ1-1,NA,TRBV4-3,TRBD1
CASSWLGGFNSPLHF,TGTGCCAGCAGTTGGCTAGGGGGCTTTAATTCACCCCTCCACTTT,15,TRBJ1-6,NA,TRBV6-5,TRBD1
CASSDLAATNEKLFF,TGTGCCAGCAGTGATCTTGCGGCCACTAATGAAAAACTGTTTTTT,15,TRBJ1-4,NA,TRBV2,NA
CASSSREASQPQHF,TGTGCCAGCAGCTCCCGGGAAGCTAGTCAGCCCCAGCATTTT,14,TRBJ1-5,NA,TRBV7-9,NA
CAISELPGTGDGYGYTF,TGTGCCATCAGTGAACTTCCCGGGACAGGGGACGGCTATGGCTACACCTTC,17,TRBJ1-2,NA,TRBV10-3,TRBD1
CASSIRQFNGADTQYF,TGTGCCAGCTCAATCCGACAGTTCAACGGCGCAGATACGCAGTATTTT,16,TRBJ2-3,NA,TRBV18,NA
CASSDTRGTGLSNQPQHF,TGTGCCAGCAGTGACACTCGGGGGACAGGGTTAAGCAATCAGCCCCAGCATTTT,18,TRBJ1-5,NA,TRBV2,TRBD1
CATHDPGTSYGYTF,TGTGCCACCCATGACCCCGGGACATCCTATGGCTACACCTTC,14,TRBJ1-2,NA,TRBV28,NA
CASTRGQGIDGYTF,TGTGCCAGCACCAGGGGACAGGGCATCGATGGCTACACCTTC,14,TRBJ1-2,NA,TRBV21-1,NA
CASSHDRGRGMNTEAFF,TGTGCCAGCAGCCACGACAGGGGGCGCGGAATGAACACTGAAGCTTTCTTT,17,TRBJ1-1,NA,TRBV9,TRBD1
CASSLGRGATYEQYF,TGTGCCAGCAGTTTGGGGCGGGGGGCGACCTACGAGCAGTACTTC,15,TRBJ2-7,NA,TRBV27,TRBD2